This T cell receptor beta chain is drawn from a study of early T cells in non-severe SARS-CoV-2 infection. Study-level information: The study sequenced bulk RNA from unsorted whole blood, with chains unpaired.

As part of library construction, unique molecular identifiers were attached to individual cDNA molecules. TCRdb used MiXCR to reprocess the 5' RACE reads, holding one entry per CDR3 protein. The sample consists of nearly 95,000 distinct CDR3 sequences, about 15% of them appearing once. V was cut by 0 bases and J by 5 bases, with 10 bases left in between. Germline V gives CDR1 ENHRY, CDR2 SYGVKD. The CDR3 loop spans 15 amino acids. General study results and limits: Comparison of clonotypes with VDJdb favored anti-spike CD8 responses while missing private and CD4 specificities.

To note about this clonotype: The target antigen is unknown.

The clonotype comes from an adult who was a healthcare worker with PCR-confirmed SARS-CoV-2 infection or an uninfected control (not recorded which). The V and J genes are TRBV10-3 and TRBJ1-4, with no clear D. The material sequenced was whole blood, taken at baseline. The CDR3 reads CAISESRQLNEKLFF. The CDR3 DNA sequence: TGTGCCATCAGTGAGTCGAGGCAGCTGAATGAAAAACTGTTTTTT.